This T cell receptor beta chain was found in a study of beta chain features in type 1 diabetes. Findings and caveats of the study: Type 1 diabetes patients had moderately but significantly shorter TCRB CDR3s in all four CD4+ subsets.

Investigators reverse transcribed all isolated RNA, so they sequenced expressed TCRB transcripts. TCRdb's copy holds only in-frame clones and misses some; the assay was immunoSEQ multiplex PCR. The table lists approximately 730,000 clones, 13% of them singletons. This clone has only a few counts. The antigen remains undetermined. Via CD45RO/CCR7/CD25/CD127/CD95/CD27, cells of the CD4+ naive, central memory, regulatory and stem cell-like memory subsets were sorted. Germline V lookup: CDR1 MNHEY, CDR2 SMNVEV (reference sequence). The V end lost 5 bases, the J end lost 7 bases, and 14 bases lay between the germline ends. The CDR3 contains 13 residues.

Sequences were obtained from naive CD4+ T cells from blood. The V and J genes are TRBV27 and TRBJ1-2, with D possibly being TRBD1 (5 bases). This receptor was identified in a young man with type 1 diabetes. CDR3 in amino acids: CASSTPGVLGYTF. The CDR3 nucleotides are TGTGCCAGCAGTACCCCGGGGGTTCTTGGCTACACCTTC.